The 27 T cell receptor beta chains given below trace back to one sample, sequenced in a study of T cell responses to AZD1222 COVID-19 vaccine. The assay was immunoSEQ multiplex PCR, and TCRdb's table has in-frame clones only and misses some. The data hold around 76,000 clones, with around 83% observed a single time. Sequences were derived from peripheral blood, sampled on day 0 of AZD1222 vaccination. These receptors originate from an adult in good health.

This chain links TRBV7-8 with TRBJ1-2; TRBD1 matches 8 bases. Germline CDR1 is SGHVS and CDR2 is FQNEAQ. The ends lost 5 bases at V and 4 bases at J; junction bases unmatched: 3. There are 13 residues in the CDR3. CDR3 region: CASSPGTGYGYTF. The CDR3 DNA reads as TGTGCCAGCAGCCCCGGGACAGGCTATGGCTACACCTTC.

The chain has TRBV6-5 and TRBJ2-2; 7 nucleotides agree with TRBD1. V trimming: 5 bases; J trimming: 4 bases; junction bases outside the gene matches: 4. Germline-derived CDR1 and CDR2 are MNHEY and SVGAGI. CDR3 length equals 14 residues. CDR3 nucleotides: TGTGCCAGCAGTCGACAGGGTGTCACCGGGGAGCTGTTTTTT. This codes for CASSRQGVTGELFF.

In regard to this clone: At one boundary the junction diverges from the germline segment, which might be a read error. The genes are TRBV27 and TRBJ2-3; 7 bases match TRBD1. From germline, CDR1 is MNHEY and CDR2 SMNVEV (reference sequence). The CDR3 contains 15 residues. The CDR3 nucleotides read TGTGCCAGCAGCTTATGGGGACAGAACACAGATACGCAGTATTTT. This encodes CASSLWGQNTDTQYF.

This chain joins TRBV30 and TRBJ1-3; TRBD1 aligns across 10 bases. The germline V gene encodes CDR1 GTSNPN and CDR2 SVGIG (reference sequence). With 2 bases clipped from V and 2 bases from J, the junction kept 6 bases outside the gene matches. The CDR3 has 16 residues. This chain's CDR3 is CAWSRDRGGPGNTIYF. Here the CDR3 DNA reads TGTGCCTGGAGTAGGGACAGGGGCGGCCCTGGAAACACCATATATTTT.

The rearrangement joins TRBV4-1 to TRBJ2-1; D remains ambiguous. This CDR3 contains 14 residues. The ends were cut back, 4 bases at V and 4 bases at J, with 11 bases in the middle. In germline, CDR1 is MGHRA, CDR2 YSYEKL. Written as DNA, the CDR3 is TGCGCCAGCAGCCGAGTGGGGAATTACAATGAGCAGTTCTTC. The encoded protein is CASSRVGNYNEQFF.

The chain has TRBV4-1 and TRBJ2-7; D ambiguous. With 1 base removed from V and 6 bases from J, the gap between germline ends came to 13 bases. CDR1 and CDR2 from the germline V gene are MGHRA and YSYEKL. The CDR3 consists of 14 residues. CDR3 residues: CASSQVSAMSEQYF. CDR3 nucleotides: TGCGCCAGCAGCCAAGTGTCCGCTATGAGCGAGCAGTACTTC.

V is TRBV10-1 and J is TRBJ2-1; the D is unclear. The CDR3 spans 12 residues. Germline V CDR1 and CDR2: WNHNN, SYGVQD (reference sequence). Trimming took off 2 bases at V and 10 bases at J, with 9 bases between the two ends. CDR3 amino acids: CASSEVPEEQFF. The CDR3 DNA follows: TGCGCCAGCAGTGAGGTGCCGGAGGAGCAGTTCTTC.

The V and J genes are TRBV9 and TRBJ1-3; D unclear. The V end was cut by 4 bases, the J end by 0 bases, with 17 bases between. This CDR3 contains 17 residues. Germline-derived CDR1 and CDR2 are SGDLS and YYNGEE. DNA of the CDR3: TGTGCCAGCAGCTCAACGTCATTCTCTTTCTCTGGAAACACCATATATTTT. It codes for CASSSTSFSFSGNTIYF.

This chain uses TRBV5-6 with TRBJ2-3; TRBD2 matches 8 bases. The CDR3 is 15 residues long. V gave up 5 bases and J gave up 1 base; unmatched junction bases: 6. Germline-derived CDR1 and CDR2 are SGHDT and YYEEEE. CDR3 DNA sequence: TGTGCCAGCAGGCTGACTAGCGAGGGCACAGATACGCAGTATTTT. It is translated as CASRLTSEGTDTQYF. The entire variable domain, with the rest obtained from reference TRBV5-6 and TRBJ2-3, is as follows: DAGVTQSPTHLIKTRGQQVTLRCSPKSGHDTVSWYQQALGQGPQFIFQYYEEEERQRGNFPDRFSGHQFPNYSSELNVNALLLGDSALYLCASRLTSEGTDTQYFGPGTRLTVL.

V usage is TRBV12-3 or TRBV12-4 and J usage is TRBJ1-5, with D possibly being TRBD1 (6 bases). The CDR3 has 13 residues. Trimming took off 6 bases at V and 4 bases at J, with 10 bases between the two ends. The CDR3 loop is CASRGQYNQPQHF. The CDR3 coding sequence is TGTGCCAGCAGAGGACAGTATAATCAGCCCCAGCATTTT.

This chain uses TRBV4-3 with TRBJ2-2; D possibly corresponds to TRBD2 (6 bases). With 0 bases removed from V and 6 bases from J, the gap between germline ends came to 14 bases. Germline V CDR1 and CDR2: LGHNA, YSLEER. This CDR3 comprises 16 residues. CDR3 region: CASSQDTETSSGELFF. CDR3 DNA: TGCGCCAGCAGCCAAGATACGGAGACTAGTTCCGGGGAGCTGTTTTTT.

The V and J genes are TRBV5-1 and TRBJ1-1; D call uncertain. CDR3 length: 14 residues. CDR1 is SGHRS, CDR2 YFSETQ, per germline. The ends were cut back, 0 bases at V and 1 base at J, with 7 bases in the middle. Written as DNA, the CDR3 is TGCGCCAGCAGCTTGGCCGTGGAGAACACTGAAGCTTTCTTT. Its protein product is CASSLAVENTEAFF.

The CDR3 reads CASSPIRANEQFF. CDR3 DNA: TGTGCCAGCTCACCAATCCGAGCGAATGAGCAGTTCTTC. The chain combines TRBV18 with TRBJ2-1; D unclear. This CDR3 region has 13 residues. Trimming stripped 2 bases from V and 7 bases from J, with 9 bases between. Germline V lookup: CDR1 KGHSH, CDR2 LQKENI.

The chain is built from TRBV3-1 (or the pseudogene TRBV3-2) and TRBJ1-2, with TRBD1 matching over 9 bases. CDR3 length: 16 residues. Losses at the gene ends were 4 bases for V and 8 bases for J; bases not matched to a gene: 14. From germline, CDR1 is LGHDT and CDR2 YNNKEL (reference sequence). The DNA for the CDR3 is TGTGCCAGCAGCCCCCAACAGGGGGCTGATGGGAGGGGCTACACCTTC. Amino acids: CASSPQQGADGRGYTF.

The rearrangement uses TRBV6-5 and TRBJ2-7, with TRBD2 matching over 16 bases. This CDR3 region has 15 residues. Germline loops: CDR1 MNHEY, CDR2 SVGAGI. With 6 bases clipped from V and 9 bases from J, the junction kept 8 bases outside the gene matches. The CDR3 loop is CASRFGTSGGELQYF. CDR3 nucleotides: TGTGCCAGCAGATTCGGGACTAGCGGGGGGGAACTGCAGTACTTC.

The V call is TRBV10-3, the J call TRBJ2-3; D unresolved. The CDR3 extends over 13 amino acids. CDR1 and CDR2 from the germline V gene are ENHRY and SYGVKD. V shed 4 bases and J shed 6 bases, with 11 bases lying between them. The chain's CDR3 is CAISVGKGDTQYF. In nucleotides, the CDR3 is TGTGCCATCAGTGTTGGAAAGGGCGATACGCAGTATTTT.

The V gene is TRBV7-3, the J gene TRBJ1-6, with 8 nucleotides matching TRBD1. Germline loops: CDR1 SGHTA, CDR2 FQGTGA. CDR3 length equals 18 residues. Trimming at V came to 3 bases and at J to 10 bases, leaving 17 bases not matched to a gene. The DNA for the CDR3 is TGTGCCAGCAGCTTTTCGAATTACCGGGACAGGAGTGACTCACCCCTCCACTTT. It yields the protein CASSFSNYRDRSDSPLHF.

This clone was detected a few times. The chain uses TRBV30 and TRBJ2-5; 10 positions match TRBD1. The CDR3 has 16 residues. V shed 4 bases and J 7 bases; nucleotides not matched to a gene: 15. CDR1 is GTSNPN and CDR2 is SVGIG in the germline V gene (reference sequence). As DNA, the CDR3 is TGTGCCTGGACCCAAAGGGGGGACAGGGGACAGGGGACCCAGTACTTC. This translates into CAWTQRGDRGQGTQYF.

CDR3 sequence: CASSSRPMRLTYEQYF. In nucleotides, the CDR3 is TGCGCCAGCAGTTCTCGCCCTATGAGGCTGACCTACGAGCAGTACTTC. The chain has TRBV4-1 and TRBJ2-7; no reliable D call. Trimming removed 6 bases at V and 2 bases at J, with 20 bases between. The germline gives CDR1 MGHRA, CDR2 YSYEKL. This CDR3 is built from 16 residues.

CDR3 nucleotide sequence: TGTGCCAGCAATTGGGACACTGAAGCTTTCTTT. This translates into CASNWDTEAFF. The V and J genes are TRBV28 and TRBJ1-1; D is ambiguous. Trimming stripped 7 bases from V and 3 bases from J, with 6 bases between. The CDR3 extends over 11 amino acids. Per the germline V gene, CDR1 is MDHEN and CDR2 is SYDVKM.

This chain uses TRBV18 with TRBJ2-1, with 9 bases fitting TRBD2. This CDR3 has 17 amino acids. Per the germline V gene, CDR1 is KGHSH and CDR2 is LQKENI. The J segment lost 6 bases and the V segment lost 3 bases, leaving 12 bases of the junction unmatched. CDR3 nucleotide sequence: TGTGCCAGCTCACCTCCGGGACTAGCCCATCGGGGCAATGAGCAGTTCTTC. Protein: CASSPPGLAHRGNEQFF.

This chain joins TRBV12-3 or TRBV12-4 and TRBJ1-1; 9 nucleotides line up with TRBD1. CDR3 length: 13 amino acids. The V segment lost 5 bases and the J segment 7 bases; nucleotides outside the gene matches: 5. CDR3 in amino acids: CASSPRTGVEAFF. CDR3 DNA: TGTGCCAGCAGTCCACGGACAGGGGTTGAAGCTTTCTTT.

V is TRBV6-2 or TRBV6-3 and J is TRBJ1-2; D uncertain. CDR1 MNHEY and CDR2 SVGEGT come from the germline V gene. CDR3 length equals 13 residues. Trimming took 6 bases from V and 6 from J, leaving 14 bases between them. In nucleotides, the CDR3 is TGTGCCAGCAGCCCCATGGAGGTTAATGGCTACACCTTC. Translation: CASSPMEVNGYTF.

The rearrangement joins TRBV28 to TRBJ1-1; TRBD1 matches at 7 bases. CDR1 is MDHEN, CDR2 SYDVKM, per germline. The CDR3 runs 13 residues. V lost 4 bases to trimming and J lost 4 bases; unmatched junction nucleotides: 3. Here the CDR3 DNA reads TGTGCCAGCAGTTACAGGGGCCGCACTGAAGCTTTCTTT. It yields the protein CASSYRGRTEAFF.

J is TRBJ2-7 and V is TRBV5-1; TRBD1 agrees at 7 bases. The V gene end was trimmed by 4 bases and the J gene end by 2 bases; junction bases not matched to a gene: 9. The CDR3 spans 15 residues. Germline loops: CDR1 SGHRS, CDR2 YFSETQ. Written as DNA, the CDR3 is TGCGCCAGCAGCACCCCTTCCGGGACAGCCTACGAGCAGTACTTC. Translation: CASSTPSGTAYEQYF.

The chain couples TRBV6-1 to TRBJ1-4, with D uncertain. Germline V gives CDR1 MNHNS, CDR2 SASEGT. CDR3 length equals 14 residues. The V end was cut by 2 bases, the J end by 6 bases, with 10 bases between. The CDR3 DNA follows: TGTGCCAGCAGTGAACAAATGAGGGATGAAAAACTGTTTTTT. Its translation is CASSEQMRDEKLFF.

The V and J genes are TRBV13 and TRBJ2-7; 11 bases match TRBD2. V gave up 5 bases and J gave up 3 bases; unmatched junction bases: 6. Looked up from germline, CDR1 is PRHDT and CDR2 is FYEKMQ (reference sequence). The CDR3 covers 15 residues. The CDR3 region has the DNA TGTGCCAGCAGCGGCCGACTAGCGGGGTACTACGAGCAGTACTTC. It specifies CASSGRLAGYYEQYF. Based on the CDR3 plus reference TRBV13 and TRBJ2-7, the full variable domain is AAGVIQSPRHLIKEKRETATLKCYPIPRHDTVYWYQQGPGQDPQFLISFYEKMQSDKGSIPDRFSAQQFSDYHSELNMSSLELGDSALYFCASSGRLAGYYEQYFGPGTRLTVT.